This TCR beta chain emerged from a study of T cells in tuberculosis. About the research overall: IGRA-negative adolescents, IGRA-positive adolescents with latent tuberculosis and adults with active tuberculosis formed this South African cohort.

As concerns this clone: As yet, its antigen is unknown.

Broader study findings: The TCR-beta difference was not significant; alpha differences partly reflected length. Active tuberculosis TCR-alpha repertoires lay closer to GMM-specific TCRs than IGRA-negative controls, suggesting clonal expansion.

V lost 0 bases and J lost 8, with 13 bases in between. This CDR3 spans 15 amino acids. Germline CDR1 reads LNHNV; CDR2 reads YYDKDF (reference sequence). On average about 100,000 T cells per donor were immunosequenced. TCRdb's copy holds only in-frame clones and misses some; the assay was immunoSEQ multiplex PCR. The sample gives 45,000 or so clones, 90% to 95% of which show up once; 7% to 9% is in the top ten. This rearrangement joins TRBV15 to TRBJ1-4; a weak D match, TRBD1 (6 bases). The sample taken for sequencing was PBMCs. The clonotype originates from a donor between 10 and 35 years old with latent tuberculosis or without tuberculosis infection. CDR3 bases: TGTGCCACCAGCAGAGATGGGGACAATGGGGAAAAACTGTTTTTT. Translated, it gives CATSRDGDNGEKLFF.